Shown below are 27 T cell receptor beta chains from a single sample sequenced in a study of T cells in lung cancer brain metastases. Generated by immunoSEQ multiplex PCR, the TCRdb table keeps only in-frame clones and is missing some. The table includes about 6,200 clones, approximately 90% detected once. The sample consisted of tumor tissue from the primary lung tumor. The receptors were sampled from a middle-aged man with non-small cell lung cancer.

In nucleotides, the CDR3 is TGTGCCAGCAGTCAGTACAGGGTGACTAATGAAAAACTGTTTTTT. It yields the protein CASSQYRVTNEKLFF. This sequence joins TRBV4-2 and TRBJ1-4; possibly TRBD1 for D (6 bases). The CDR3 runs to 15 residues. V lost 6 bases, J lost 2 bases, and 13 bases lay in between. Germline V gives CDR1 LGHNA, CDR2 YNFKEQ.

The rearrangement links TRBV12-5 to TRBJ2-7, with no clear D. Germline assignment: CDR1 LGHNT and CDR2 FRNRAP. The CDR3 consists of 16 residues. Trimming stripped 0 bases from V and 2 bases from J, with 14 bases between. The CDR3 bases are TGTGCTAGTGGTTTGGTACTTGGTGGGTTGGCCTACGAGCAGTACTTC. This translates into CASGLVLGGLAYEQYF.

V is TRBV30 and J is TRBJ2-5; perhaps TRBD1 as D (7 bases). The germline V gene encodes CDR1 GTSNPN and CDR2 SVGIG (reference sequence). This CDR3 contains 16 residues. Trimming pared 2 bases from V and 2 bases from J, leaving 18 bases between. As DNA, the CDR3 is TGTGCCTGGAGTCGGGAGTTACAGGGGAATCAAGAGACCCAGTACTTC. Translated: CAWSRELQGNQETQYF.

The chain uses TRBV2 and TRBJ2-5, with a tentative D call TRBD2 (6 bases). Germline lookup yields CDR1 SNHLY and CDR2 FYNNEI. The CDR3 is 13 residues long. The V gene lost 6 bases and the J gene lost 5 bases, with 13 bases spanning the gap. CDR3 loop: CASRSGSRETQYF. CDR3 nucleotide sequence: TGTGCCAGCAGATCCGGGAGCCGTGAGACCCAGTACTTC. The full variable domain, its missing parts supplied by reference TRBV2 and TRBJ2-5, is EPEVTQTPSHQVTQMGQEVILRCVPISNHLYFYWYRQILGQKVEFLVSFYNNEISEKSEIFDDQFSVERPDGSNFTLKIRSTKLEDSAMYFCASRSGSRETQYFGPGTRLLVL.

The chain employs TRBV2 and TRBJ1-5; 7 nucleotides agree with TRBD1. The V gene's germline CDR1 is SNHLY and CDR2 FYNNEI. V trimming: 8 bases; J trimming: 5 bases; junction bases outside the gene matches: 12. CDR3 size: 15 residues. CDR3 sequence (DNA): TGTGCCAGCGGCCGGGACAGCGGGTTCGATCAGCCCCAGCATTTT. It specifies CASGRDSGFDQPQHF.

This chain joins TRBV5-1 and TRBJ1-2; weak D call: TRBD1 (6 bases). The CDR3 totals 15 residues. Trimming stripped 3 bases from V and 3 bases from J, with 15 bases between. CDR1 SGHRS and CDR2 YFSETQ come from the germline V gene. CDR3 loop: CASSWQGSGDYGYTF. CDR3 coding DNA: TGCGCCAGCAGCTGGCAGGGGTCTGGGGACTATGGCTACACCTTC.

This chain links TRBV2 with TRBJ1-2, with a weak D call TRBD1 (6 bases). CDR1 and CDR2 from the germline V gene are SNHLY and FYNNEI. V was cut by 9 bases and J by 2 bases, with 7 bases left in between. This CDR3 has 11 amino acids. The CDR3 sequence: CARQGNYGYTF. In nucleotides, the CDR3 is TGTGCCAGACAGGGAAACTATGGCTACACCTTC.

The chain is built from TRBV11-2 and TRBJ2-7, with 7 bases that match TRBD1. CDR3 size: 18 residues. Trimming at V came to 0 bases and at J to 4 bases, leaving 15 bases not matched to a gene. Germline V CDR1 and CDR2: SGHAT, FQNNGV. CDR3 DNA sequence: TGTGCCAGCAGCTTAGATCCCCCGGTGTGTCAGGGGGTATACGAGCAGTACTTC. Its protein is CASSLDPPVCQGVYEQYF.

This clone is labeled as large (0.1 to 1%). The identical CDR3 is also encoded by other nucleotide sequences in the sample. V is TRBV7-3 and J is TRBJ1-2; D may be TRBD1 (6 bases). Germline V gene lookup returns CDR1 SGHTA and CDR2 FQGTGA. This CDR3 region has 15 residues. The germline V and J ends were trimmed by 5 bases and 0 bases, with 13 bases remaining between them. CDR3 coding DNA: TGTGCCAGCAGCACAGGGTACGGGGCTAACTATGGCTACACCTTC. Its translation: CASSTGYGANYGYTF.

The rearrangement joins TRBV5-4 to TRBJ1-1, with 7 bases lining up with TRBD1. This CDR3 is built from 13 residues. V was clipped by 5 bases and J by 7 bases; unmatched bases: 8. From germline, CDR1 is SGHNT and CDR2 YYREEE (reference sequence). CDR3 sequence (DNA): TGTGCCAGCAGAAGGACAGGCGACAGTGAAGCTTTCTTT. Translating gives CASRRTGDSEAFF.

The chain uses TRBV5-5 and TRBJ2-7; TRBD1 aligns across 7 bases. Trimming took 0 bases from V and 5 from J; bases not matched to a gene: 5. This CDR3 is built from 14 residues. The germline CDR1 and CDR2 sequences are SGHKS and YYEKEE (reference sequence). This CDR3 reads CASSLGQGIDEQYF. The CDR3 DNA reads as TGTGCCAGCAGCTTGGGACAGGGAATCGACGAGCAGTACTTC.

V and J are TRBV6-5 and TRBJ1-1; possibly TRBD1 for D (5 bases). This CDR3 comprises 12 residues. The germline V gene has CDR1 MNHEY and CDR2 SVGAGI. Trimming pared 1 base from V and 12 bases from J, leaving 12 bases between. Here the CDR3 reads CASSYLEGPTFF. CDR3 coding DNA: TGTGCCAGCAGTTACTTGGAGGGGCCAACTTTCTTT.

This clone is a singleton in its sample. The CDR3 region has the DNA TGTGCCAGCAGCTTGGAACAGGGTACTGGTTCACCCCTCCACTTT. Translation: CASSLEQGTGSPLHF. This chain uses TRBV5-4 with TRBJ1-6, with a tentative D call TRBD1 (6 bases). Trimming left V 0 bases short and J 9 bases short, with 13 bases between. In germline, CDR1 is SGHNT, CDR2 YYREEE (reference sequence). CDR3 size: 15 residues.

Regarding this clone: Other DNA sequences in the sample encode the same CDR3. The J gene is TRBJ1-6, the V gene TRBV7-9, with D unclear. Trimming removed 5 bases from V and 6 bases from J, with 8 bases in between. The length of the CDR3 is 13 residues. The germline CDR1 and CDR2 sequences are SEHNR and FQNEAQ (reference sequence). CDR3 in amino acids: CASSPGFNSPLHF. CDR3 bases: TGTGCCAGCAGCCCGGGTTTTAATTCACCCCTCCACTTT.

The chain employs TRBV6-1 and TRBJ2-5; D possibly corresponds to TRBD1 (5 bases). The CDR3 covers 13 residues. V shed 1 base and J shed 3 bases, with 6 bases lying between them. Germline CDR1 and CDR2: MNHNS and SASEGT. The CDR3 DNA sequence: TGTGCCAGCAGTGAAGGACAGAAAGAGACCCAGTACTTC. Amino acids: CASSEGQKETQYF.

The V and J genes are TRBV5-6 and TRBJ1-2; 9 bases align to TRBD1. The germline V gene has CDR1 SGHDT and CDR2 YYEEEE. The CDR3 runs to 15 residues. Trimming cost V 4 bases and J 3 bases; bases outside gene matches: 7. CDR3 amino acids: CASSGGQGFHYGYTF. The CDR3 nucleotides read TGTGCCAGCAGCGGGGGACAGGGATTTCACTATGGCTACACCTTC.

The genes are TRBV5-4 and TRBJ1-1; no clear D. The V gene's germline CDR1 is SGHNT and CDR2 YYREEE (reference sequence). The V and J ends lost 4 bases and 1 base respectively, with 11 bases between them. This CDR3 region has 14 residues. Here the CDR3 DNA reads TGTGCCAGCAGCAAACCCGGTTGGAACACTGAAGCTTTCTTT. This translates into CASSKPGWNTEAFF. Full variable domain (outside the CDR3, taken from reference TRBV5-4 and TRBJ1-1): ETGVTQSPTHLIKTRGQQVTLRCSSQSGHNTVSWYQQALGQGPQFIFQYYREEENGRGNFPPRFSGLQFPNYSSELNVNALELDDSALYLCASSKPGWNTEAFFGQGTRLTVV.

V gene TRBV5-6 combines with J gene TRBJ1-3; D gene uncertain. The V end was cut by 1 base, the J end by 0 bases, with 5 bases between. The CDR3 totals 14 residues. Per germline, CDR1 SGHDT and CDR2 YYEEEE. CDR3 residues: CASSLRASGNTIYF. The CDR3 DNA reads TGTGCCAGCAGCTTGCGGGCCTCTGGAAACACCATATATTTT.

The chain has TRBV7-9 and TRBJ1-1; unclear D gene. The CDR3 totals 15 residues. V dropped 1 base and J dropped 9 bases, with 18 bases sitting between them. Germline lookup yields CDR1 SEHNR and CDR2 FQNEAQ (reference sequence). The CDR3 DNA reads TGTGCCAGCAGCTTAGACGGCGGCCGCCGATGGAAAGCTTTCTTT. It yields the protein CASSLDGGRRWKAFF.

This chain links TRBV7-8 with TRBJ1-2, with a possible D match to TRBD1 (5 bases). The V end lost 5 bases, the J end lost 4 bases, and 14 bases lay between the germline ends. The CDR3 totals 14 residues. Germline CDR1 SGHVS, CDR2 FQNEAQ. CDR3 protein: CASSPLQGTYGYTF. As DNA, the CDR3 is TGTGCCAGCAGCCCCCTCCAGGGAACCTATGGCTACACCTTC.

The J gene is TRBJ2-4, the V gene TRBV7-2, with 7 bases fitting TRBD1. The CDR3 runs 14 residues. J lost 3 bases, V lost 5 bases, and 4 bases had no gene match. The germline gives CDR1 SGHTA, CDR2 FQGNSA. CDR3 sequence: CASSSRQGKNIQYF. In DNA, the CDR3 is TGTGCCAGCAGCAGCAGACAGGGCAAAAACATTCAGTACTTC. Together with reference TRBV7-2 and TRBJ2-4, the CDR3 gives the full variable domain: GAGVSQSPSNKVTEKGKDVELRCDPISGHTALYWYRQSLGQGLEFLIYFQGNSAPDKSGLPSDRFSAERTGGSVSTLTIQRTQQEDSAVYLCASSSRQGKNIQYFGAGTRLSVL.

The chain links TRBV7-9 to TRBJ2-5, with D tentatively TRBD1 or TRBD2 (5 bases each). Germline V gene sequence: CDR1 SEHNR, CDR2 FQNEAQ (reference sequence). The CDR3 totals 15 residues. Trimming took off 4 bases at V and 3 bases at J, with 15 bases between the two ends. The CDR3 sequence is CASSSVGTGKETQYF. The DNA of the CDR3 is TGTGCCAGCAGCTCAGTGGGGACGGGCAAAGAGACCCAGTACTTC.

J is TRBJ1-1 and V is TRBV9; D unclear. CDR1 and CDR2 (germline): SGDLS, YYNGEE. The V end was cut by 4 bases, the J end by 0 bases, with 19 bases between. This CDR3 is 17 amino acids long. The CDR3 protein is CASSPWATVGLNTEAFF. DNA of the CDR3: TGTGCCAGCAGCCCCTGGGCGACGGTGGGGTTGAACACTGAAGCTTTCTTT. Complete variable domain (other parts from reference TRBV9 and TRBJ1-1): DSGVTQTPKHLITATGQRVTLRCSPRSGDLSVYWYQQSLDQGLQFLIQYYNGEERAKGNILERFSAQQFPDLHSELNLSSLELGDSALYFCASSPWATVGLNTEAFFGQGTRLTVV.

The CDR3 region has the DNA TGCGCCAGCAGCCAGGGACTAGCGGGGGGGCCCGCCTACAATGAGCAGTTCTTC. Encoded protein: CASSQGLAGGPAYNEQFF. The rearrangement links TRBV4-1 to TRBJ2-1; 16 bases line up with TRBD2. The CDR3 extends over 18 amino acids. Germline V gene sequence: CDR1 MGHRA, CDR2 YSYEKL. The V and J ends lost 3 bases and 2 bases, in that order; junction bases with no gene match: 4.

V usage is TRBV30 and J usage is TRBJ1-6; possible D gene TRBD1, 6 bases. Trimming pared 8 bases from V and 6 bases from J, leaving 20 bases between. Germline lookup yields CDR1 GTSNPN and CDR2 SVGIG (reference sequence). This CDR3 is 15 amino acids long. The CDR3 bases are TGTGCCGGCAAGGGGGGGGCAGCGTTTAATTCACCCCTCCACTTT. This codes for CAGKGGAAFNSPLHF.

The chain employs TRBV18 and TRBJ1-2, with D hard to call. The CDR3 consists of 13 residues. CDR1 is KGHSH, CDR2 LQKENI, per germline. V lost 6 bases and J 6 bases, leaving 14 bases between the germline ends. Written as DNA, the CDR3 is TGTGCCAGCTCCCCCCGGGAGAGGGATGGCTACACCTTC. Residues: CASSPRERDGYTF.

The rearrangement joins TRBV4-2 to TRBJ1-6; 9 bases match TRBD1. Per the germline V gene, CDR1 is LGHNA and CDR2 is YNFKEQ. V lost 8 bases to trimming and J lost 7 bases; unmatched junction nucleotides: 15. This CDR3 is 17 amino acids long. This CDR3 is CASGRQGVEGLNSPLHF. The CDR3 DNA is TGTGCCAGCGGGAGACAGGGGGTTGAAGGGTTAAATTCACCCCTCCACTTT.